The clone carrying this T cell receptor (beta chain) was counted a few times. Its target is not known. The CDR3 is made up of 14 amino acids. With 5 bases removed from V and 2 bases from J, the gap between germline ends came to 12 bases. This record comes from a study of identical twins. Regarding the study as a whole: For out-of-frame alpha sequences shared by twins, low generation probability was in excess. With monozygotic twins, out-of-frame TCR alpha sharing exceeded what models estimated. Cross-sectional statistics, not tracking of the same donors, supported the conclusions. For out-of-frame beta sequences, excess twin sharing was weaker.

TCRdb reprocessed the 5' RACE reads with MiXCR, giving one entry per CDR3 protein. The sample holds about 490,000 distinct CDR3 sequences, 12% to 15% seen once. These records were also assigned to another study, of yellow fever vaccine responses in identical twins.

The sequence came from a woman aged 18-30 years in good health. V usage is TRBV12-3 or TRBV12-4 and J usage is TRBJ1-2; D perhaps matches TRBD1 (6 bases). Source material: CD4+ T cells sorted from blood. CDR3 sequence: CASSRTEGNYGYTF. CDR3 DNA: TGTGCCAGCAGTCGGACAGAGGGGAACTATGGCTACACCTTC.